These 27 T cell receptor beta chains came from one sample sequenced in a study of CD8 T cell repertoires and HIV-1 epitope variants. Method: immunoSEQ multiplex PCR; TCRdb's copy keeps in-frame clones and lacks some. The data hold 5,900 or so clones, with roughly two thirds observed a single time. No antigen has been assigned to these receptors. The sample comprised cultured CD8+ T cells derived from PBMCs. These TCRs come from a male donor with HIV.

The rearrangement uses TRBV13 and TRBJ2-7; 7 positions agree with TRBD1. The germline CDR1 and CDR2 sequences are PRHDT and FYEKMQ (reference sequence). This CDR3 spans 16 amino acids. V was pared by 4 bases and J by 3 bases, with 12 bases of the junction left unmatched. CDR3 amino acids: CASSSNDREQGYEQYF. The CDR3 DNA reads as TGTGCCAGCAGCTCTAATGACAGGGAGCAGGGCTACGAGCAGTACTTC.

In its sample, this clone was seen a few times. The gene calls are TRBV19 and TRBJ1-6; D is uncertain. Germline CDR1 is LNHDA and CDR2 is SQIVND (reference sequence). V lost 1 base and J 7 bases, leaving 8 bases between the germline ends. This CDR3 is 14 amino acids long. The CDR3 is CASSIVTGNSPLHF. The CDR3, as DNA: TGTGCCAGTAGTATAGTCACGGGGAATTCACCCCTCCACTTT.

DNA of the CDR3: TGTGCCAGCAGCTTAGACGCAGGCGAGAGCTATGGCTACACCTTC. Protein product: CASSLDAGESYGYTF. The chain couples TRBV7-6 to TRBJ1-2; D not resolved. This CDR3 is built from 15 residues. In germline, CDR1 is SGHVS, CDR2 FNYEAQ. V lost 1 base to trimming and J lost 4 bases, with 13 bases between them.

This rearrangement joins TRBV6-5 to TRBJ2-7, with D unresolved. Germline CDR1 is MNHEY and CDR2 is SVGAGI. V was pared by 0 bases and J by 3 bases, with 6 bases between. The CDR3 covers 13 residues. CDR3 nucleotide sequence: TGTGCCAGCAGTTACTCCCATGGCTACGAGCAGTACTTC. It specifies CASSYSHGYEQYF.

The V gene is TRBV7-2, the J gene TRBJ2-3; D is unclear. This CDR3 is 14 amino acids long. Trimming left V 4 bases short and J 3 bases short, with 11 bases between. Germline CDR1 and CDR2: SGHTA and FQGNSA. CDR3 sequence (DNA): TGTGCCAGCAGCTCCGTACTGGCGACAGATACGCAGTATTTT. It is translated as CASSSVLATDTQYF.

The chain carries TRBV13 and TRBJ2-7; D is perhaps TRBD2 (7 bases). Trimming stripped 5 bases from V and 0 bases from J, with 17 bases between. This CDR3 has 16 residues. Looked up from germline, CDR1 is PRHDT and CDR2 is FYEKMQ (reference sequence). Here the CDR3 DNA reads TGTGCCAGCAGCCTACGGGGGGCCGGGAGCTCCTACGAGCAGTACTTC. Protein product: CASSLRGAGSSYEQYF.

The chain uses TRBV7-9 and TRBJ2-1, with 9 bases lining up with TRBD2. CDR3 length equals 15 residues. Germline V gene data show CDR1 as SEHNR and CDR2 as FQNEAQ (reference sequence). The trim removed 5 bases at V and 5 bases at J, leaving 7 bases unmatched. The DNA for the CDR3 is TGTGCCAGCAGCATTAGCGGGGGCCTTAACAATGAGCAGTTCTTC. Residues: CASSISGGLNNEQFF.

The rearrangement links TRBV27 to TRBJ2-1; D is possibly TRBD2 (6 bases). V shed 7 bases and J shed 0 bases, with 16 bases lying between them. The germline gives CDR1 MNHEY, CDR2 SMNVEV (reference sequence). This CDR3 has 16 residues. CDR3 in DNA: TGTGCCAGCATGGGAGGTAGCTGGAGCTCCTACAATGAGCAGTTCTTC. Translated, it gives CASMGGSWSSYNEQFF.

The rearrangement joins TRBV19 to TRBJ2-2; either TRBD1 or TRBD2 may supply D (6 bases each). Trimming shortened V by 4 bases and J by 6 bases, and 9 bases separated the two germline ends. The CDR3 covers 13 residues. Germline lookup yields CDR1 LNHDA and CDR2 SQIVND (reference sequence). The CDR3, as DNA: TGTGCCAGTAGTAGGGGGGCCGCCGGGGAGCTGTTTTTT. It specifies CASSRGAAGELFF.

The chain joins TRBV7-2 to TRBJ2-7; D is unresolved. Deletions cut 1 base from V and 3 bases from J, with 7 bases between. Germline V lookup: CDR1 SGHTA, CDR2 FQGNSA. This CDR3 region has 13 residues. CDR3 loop: CASSLGTVYEQYF. CDR3 coding DNA: TGTGCCAGCAGCTTAGGGACCGTCTACGAGCAGTACTTC.

Note on this clone: An end of the junction differs from the germline gene, which may be a read error. This chain's CDR3 is CAGSPLTQGRYEQYF. In DNA, the CDR3 is TGTGCCGGCAGCCCCTTGACACAGGGGCGCTACGAGCAGTACTTC. The chain joins TRBV11-2 to TRBJ2-7; 7 bases align to TRBD1. Germline CDR1 is SGHAT and CDR2 is FQNNGV. This CDR3 is built from 15 residues.

The chain joins TRBV11-2 to TRBJ2-5, with 8 bases fitting TRBD2. Looked up from germline, CDR1 is SGHAT and CDR2 is FQNNGV. The ends lost 5 bases at V and 1 base at J; junction bases unmatched: 3. CDR3 length equals 14 residues. CDR3 protein: CASSRGGIQETQYF. CDR3 nucleotides: TGTGCCAGCAGCCGGGGGGGGATCCAAGAGACCCAGTACTTC.

V gene TRBV15 combines with J gene TRBJ1-1, with D perhaps TRBD1 (5 bases). From germline, CDR1 is LNHNV and CDR2 YYDKDF (reference sequence). The CDR3 is 13 amino acids. Trimming stripped 5 bases from V and 4 bases from J, with 11 bases between. CDR3 sequence reads: CATSYTGTTEAFF. The CDR3 DNA sequence: TGTGCCACCAGCTATACAGGAACCACTGAAGCTTTCTTT.

The V gene is TRBV14, the J gene TRBJ2-1; 8 positions agree with TRBD2. This CDR3 comprises 16 residues. V was pared by 2 bases and J by 3 bases, with 6 bases of the junction left unmatched. CDR1 is SGHDN, CDR2 FVKESK, per germline. The CDR3 loop is CASSQTGGGFYNEQFF. In DNA, the CDR3 is TGTGCCAGCAGCCAAACGGGAGGGGGGTTCTACAATGAGCAGTTCTTC.

The chain employs TRBV19 and TRBJ1-1; perhaps TRBD1 as D (5 bases). CDR3 size: 15 residues. The V gene's germline CDR1 is LNHDA and CDR2 SQIVND (reference sequence). The V gene lost 2 bases and the J gene lost 0 bases, with 10 bases spanning the gap. As DNA, the CDR3 is TGTGCCAGTAGTATATGGGGCACCTTGAACACTGAAGCTTTCTTT. Protein product: CASSIWGTLNTEAFF.

The rearrangement links TRBV11-2 to TRBJ2-7; D is tentatively TRBD1 or TRBD2 (6 bases each). V was pared by 1 base and J by 5 bases, with 15 bases between. The germline CDR1 and CDR2 sequences are SGHAT and FQNNGV. The CDR3 loop spans 15 amino acids. CDR3 nucleotide sequence: TGTGCCAGCAGCTTAGGATGGGGGGCGATCGACGAGCAGTACTTC. Amino acids: CASSLGWGAIDEQYF.

The count of this clone is one. The chain links TRBV28 to TRBJ1-5, with D hard to call. With 3 bases removed from V and 2 bases from J, the gap between germline ends came to 11 bases. There are 15 residues in the CDR3. CDR1 is MDHEN, CDR2 SYDVKM, per germline. For the CDR3, the DNA is TGTGCCAGCAGTTTGGAGGGCTGGGGCAATCAGCCCCAGCATTTT. Protein: CASSLEGWGNQPQHF.

The CDR3 DNA reads as TGTGCCAGCAGCTTCGAGCTCGGACAGGGCTCCTACAATGAGCAGTTCTTC. It specifies CASSFELGQGSYNEQFF. This chain connects TRBV7-9 to TRBJ2-1, with 8 bases that match TRBD1. Germline V CDR1 and CDR2: SEHNR, FQNEAQ (reference sequence). J gave up 0 bases and V 3 bases, and 7 bases lay outside the gene matches. The CDR3 contains 17 residues.

There are a few counts of this clone. The rearrangement links TRBV7-2 to TRBJ1-2, with D maybe TRBD1 (5 bases). This CDR3 has 15 residues. The ends were cut back, 5 bases at V and 11 bases at J, with 24 bases in the middle. Germline V gene lookup returns CDR1 SGHTA and CDR2 FQGNSA. The CDR3 region is CASSQTLGREVGYTF. DNA of the CDR3: TGTGCCAGCAGCCAAACACTGGGCAGGGAAGTTGGTTACACCTTC.

The chain combines TRBV25-1 with TRBJ1-1; 10 bases are a match to TRBD1. CDR3 length equals 17 residues. CDR1 MGHDK and CDR2 SYGVNS come from the germline V gene. The V gene end was trimmed by 5 bases and the J gene end by 4 bases; junction bases not matched to a gene: 13. The CDR3 DNA sequence: TGTGCCAGCAGTTCCCCCGGGACAGGGGTGATTTCCACTGAAGCTTTCTTT. It yields the protein CASSSPGTGVISTEAFF.

This chain connects TRBV27 to TRBJ2-1; D is perhaps TRBD1 or TRBD2 (5 bases each). V was cut by 4 bases and J by 4 bases, with 8 bases left in between. The CDR3 consists of 13 residues. Germline lookup yields CDR1 MNHEY and CDR2 SMNVEV (reference sequence). CDR3 sequence: CASSSGPYNEQFF. The CDR3 DNA follows: TGTGCCAGCAGTTCGGGACCTTACAATGAGCAGTTCTTC.

V usage is TRBV5-8 and J usage is TRBJ1-4, with TRBD1 identical over 7 bases. The CDR3 spans 14 residues. Trimming removed 4 bases from V and 8 bases from J; junction bases left unmatched: 8. The germline V gene encodes CDR1 SGHTS and CDR2 YDEGEE. The CDR3 reads CASSLDRAGEKLFF. The CDR3, as DNA: TGTGCCAGCAGCCTAGACAGGGCTGGAGAAAAACTGTTTTTT. Looking up the rest from reference TRBV5-8 and TRBJ1-4 gives the full variable domain: EAGVTQSPTHLIKTRGQQATLRCSPISGHTSVYWYQQALGLGLQFLLWYDEGEERNRGNFPPRFSGRQFPNYSSELNVNALELEDSALYLCASSLDRAGEKLFFGSGTQLSVL.

V is TRBV27 and J is TRBJ2-2; 7 bases are shared with TRBD1. Germline assignment: CDR1 MNHEY and CDR2 SMNVEV (reference sequence). CDR3 size: 16 residues. Trimming at V came to 5 bases and at J to 3 bases, leaving 9 bases not matched to a gene. This chain's CDR3 is CASSPGQLTYTGELFF. As DNA, the CDR3 is TGTGCCAGCAGTCCGGGACAGCTAACGTACACCGGGGAGCTGTTTTTT.

This sequence joins TRBV20-1 and TRBJ2-7; no firm D call. Deletions cut 7 bases from V and 3 bases from J, with 7 bases between. The V gene's germline CDR1 is DFQATT and CDR2 SNEGSKA (reference sequence). This CDR3 comprises 10 residues. The DNA for the CDR3 is TGCAGTGTCCCAGACTACGAGCAGTACTTC. The encoded protein is CSVPDYEQYF.

This clone was seen a handful of times. The rearrangement joins TRBV19 to TRBJ1-5; perhaps TRBD1 as D (5 bases). This CDR3 is 11 amino acids long. V dropped 5 bases and J dropped 10 bases, with 9 bases sitting between them. Germline assignment: CDR1 LNHDA and CDR2 SQIVND (reference sequence). The CDR3 DNA is TGTGCCAGTAGTGGGGGATTTCCCCAGCATTTT. Its translation: CASSGGFPQHF.

The chain uses TRBV19 and TRBJ2-7; 9 nucleotides line up with TRBD1. Germline trimming cut 5 bases from V and 2 bases from J; bases unmatched to any gene: 7. Germline V gene lookup returns CDR1 LNHDA and CDR2 SQIVND (reference sequence). The CDR3 has 15 amino acids. CDR3 DNA: TGTGCCAGTAGTCGAGACCGGGACAGGGCCTACGAGCAGTACTTC. It yields the protein CASSRDRDRAYEQYF.

The V call is TRBV7-2, the J call TRBJ2-1, with 9 bases fitting TRBD1. V dropped 3 bases and J dropped 2; count of bases not matched to a gene: 8. Germline values: CDR1 SGHTA, CDR2 FQGNSA. The CDR3 has 17 residues. CDR3 coding DNA: TGTGCCAGCAGCTTCATTTCCGGGACAGGGCCCTACAATGAGCAGTTCTTC. Protein: CASSFISGTGPYNEQFF.